This T cell receptor beta chain was profiled in a study of Ad26.COV2.S vaccination and SARS-CoV-2 variants. In the study overall: COV1001, an Ad26.COV2.S trial, supplied this vaccine-arm donor.

The repertoire was sequenced with immunoSEQ multiplex PCR; TCRdb's copy has only in-frame clones and lacks some. Here the sample spans fewer than 500,000 clones, nearly 90% being singletons. This CDR3 is built from 16 residues. V was trimmed by 5 bases and J by 5 bases, leaving 21 bases between them. The germline CDR1 and CDR2 sequences are SGHVS and FQNEAQ. Treatment specified: roughly 18 received Ad26.COV2.S at low or high dose, single or two shots; roughly five received placebo; per-sample allocation not given. Samples came from day 63 after the first vaccine or placebo injection. The sequence derives from a person between 18 and 65 years old who received the Ad26.COV2.S COVID-19 vaccine or a placebo. The rearrangement links TRBV7-8 to TRBJ1-2; possibly TRBD1 for D (6 bases). This specimen consisted of peripheral blood, obtained in a trial of Ad26.COV2.S vaccine versus placebo. The CDR3 DNA is TGTGCCAGCAGCCTCCGGGATCTCGGGGGGCTTTATGGCTACACCTTC. It codes for CASSLRDLGGLYGYTF.